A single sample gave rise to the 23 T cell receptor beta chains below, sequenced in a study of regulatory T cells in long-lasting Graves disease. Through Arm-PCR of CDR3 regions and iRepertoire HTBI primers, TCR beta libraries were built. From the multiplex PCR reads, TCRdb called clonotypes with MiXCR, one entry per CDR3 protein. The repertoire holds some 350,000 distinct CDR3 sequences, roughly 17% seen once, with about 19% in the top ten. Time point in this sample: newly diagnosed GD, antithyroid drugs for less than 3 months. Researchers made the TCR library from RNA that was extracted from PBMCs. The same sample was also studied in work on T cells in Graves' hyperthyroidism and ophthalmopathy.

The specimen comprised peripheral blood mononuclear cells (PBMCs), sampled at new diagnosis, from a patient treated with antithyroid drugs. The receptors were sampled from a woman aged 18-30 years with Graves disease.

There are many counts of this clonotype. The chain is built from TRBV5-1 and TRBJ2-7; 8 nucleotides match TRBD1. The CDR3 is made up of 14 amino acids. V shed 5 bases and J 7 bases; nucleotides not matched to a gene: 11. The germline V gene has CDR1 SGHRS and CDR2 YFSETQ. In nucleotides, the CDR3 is TGCGCCAGCAGTATTTCGATGGACAGGGAGGAGCAGTACTTC. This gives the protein CASSISMDREEQYF.

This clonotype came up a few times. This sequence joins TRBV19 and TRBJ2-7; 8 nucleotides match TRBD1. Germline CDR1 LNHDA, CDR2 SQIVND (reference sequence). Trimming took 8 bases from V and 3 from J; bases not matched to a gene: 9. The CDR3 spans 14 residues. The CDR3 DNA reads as TGTGCCAGTGGTCCGACAGGGGCTTTCTACGAGCAGTACTTC. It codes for CASGPTGAFYEQYF. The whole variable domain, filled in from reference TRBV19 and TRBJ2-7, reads DGGITQSPKYLFRKEGQNVTLSCEQNLNHDAMYWYRQDPGQGLRLIYYSQIVNDFQKGDIAEGYSVSREKKESFPLTVTSAQKNPTAFYLCASGPTGAFYEQYFGPGTRLTVT.

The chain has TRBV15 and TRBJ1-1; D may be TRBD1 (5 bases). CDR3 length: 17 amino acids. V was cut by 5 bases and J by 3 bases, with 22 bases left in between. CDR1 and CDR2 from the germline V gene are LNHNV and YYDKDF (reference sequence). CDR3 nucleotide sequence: TGTGCCACCAGCGGATGGGGGACCCAGGACGGAGACACTGAAGCTTTCTTT. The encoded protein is CATSGWGTQDGDTEAFF.

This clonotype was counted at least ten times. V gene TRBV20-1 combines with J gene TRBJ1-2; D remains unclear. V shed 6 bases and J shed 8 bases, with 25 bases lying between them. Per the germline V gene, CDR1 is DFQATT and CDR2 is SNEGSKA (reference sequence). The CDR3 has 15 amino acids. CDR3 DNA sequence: TGCAGTGCGATCACGGGCGCCGCTTCCTTCGCGGGCTACACCTTC. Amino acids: CSAITGAASFAGYTF.

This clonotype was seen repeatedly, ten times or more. CDR3 nucleotides: TGCAGTGCTAGAGACCTCAGATCCACTGAAGCTTTCTTT. Translating gives CSARDLRSTEAFF. The rearrangement uses TRBV20-1 and TRBJ1-1; D ambiguous. The CDR3 totals 13 residues. V was trimmed by 0 bases and J by 4 bases, leaving 9 bases between them. Germline CDR1 and CDR2: DFQATT and SNEGSKA (reference sequence).

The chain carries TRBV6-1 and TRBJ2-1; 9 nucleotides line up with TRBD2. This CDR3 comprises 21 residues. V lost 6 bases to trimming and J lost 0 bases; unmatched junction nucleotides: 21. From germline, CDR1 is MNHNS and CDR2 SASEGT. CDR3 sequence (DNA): TGTGCCAGCAGCAGAGCCGGGACTAGCCGTTTAGGGGTTTACTCCTACAATGAGCAGTTCTTC. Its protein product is CASSRAGTSRLGVYSYNEQFF.

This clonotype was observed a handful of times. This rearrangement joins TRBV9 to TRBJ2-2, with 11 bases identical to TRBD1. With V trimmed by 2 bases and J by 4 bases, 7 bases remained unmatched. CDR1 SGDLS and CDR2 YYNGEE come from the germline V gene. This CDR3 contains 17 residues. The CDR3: CASSVNRDRGSTGELFF. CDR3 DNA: TGTGCCAGCAGCGTTAACCGGGACAGGGGGTCCACCGGGGAGCTGTTTTTT.

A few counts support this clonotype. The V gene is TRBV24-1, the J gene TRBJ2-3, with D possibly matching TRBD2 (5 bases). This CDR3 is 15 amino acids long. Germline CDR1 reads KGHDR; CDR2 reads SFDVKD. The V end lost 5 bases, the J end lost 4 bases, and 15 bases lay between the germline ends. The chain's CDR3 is CATSASGFGADTQYF. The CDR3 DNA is TGTGCCACCAGTGCGTCTGGGTTCGGGGCAGATACGCAGTATTTT.

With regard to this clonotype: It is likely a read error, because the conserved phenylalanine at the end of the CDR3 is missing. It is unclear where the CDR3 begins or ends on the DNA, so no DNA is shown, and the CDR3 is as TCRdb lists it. The CDR3 loop reads CASSAPQTDRRKNSPLHC. This chain uses TRBV2 with TRBJ1-6; TRBD1 was called by the table and not checked on the DNA. CDR1 is SNHLY, CDR2 FYNNEI, per germline. From its first to its last residue, the CDR3 has 18 amino acids.

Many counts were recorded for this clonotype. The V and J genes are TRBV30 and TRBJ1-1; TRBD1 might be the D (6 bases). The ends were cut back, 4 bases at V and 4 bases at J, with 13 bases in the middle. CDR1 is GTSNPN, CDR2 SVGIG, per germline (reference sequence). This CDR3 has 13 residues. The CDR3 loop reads CAWTPGAITEAFF. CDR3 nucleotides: TGTGCCTGGACTCCAGGGGCGATCACTGAAGCTTTCTTT.

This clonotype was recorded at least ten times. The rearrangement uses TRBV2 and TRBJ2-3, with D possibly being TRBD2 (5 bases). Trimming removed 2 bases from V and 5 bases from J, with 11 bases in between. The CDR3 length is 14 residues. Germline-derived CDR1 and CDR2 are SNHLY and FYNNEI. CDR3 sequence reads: CASSEPRRGDTQYF. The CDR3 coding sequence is TGTGCCAGCAGTGAACCCCGACGGGGAGATACGCAGTATTTT. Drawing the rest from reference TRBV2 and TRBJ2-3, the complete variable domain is EPEVTQTPSHQVTQMGQEVILRCVPISNHLYFYWYRQILGQKVEFLVSFYNNEISEKSEIFDDQFSVERPDGSNFTLKIRSTKLEDSAMYFCASSEPRRGDTQYFGPGTRLTVL.

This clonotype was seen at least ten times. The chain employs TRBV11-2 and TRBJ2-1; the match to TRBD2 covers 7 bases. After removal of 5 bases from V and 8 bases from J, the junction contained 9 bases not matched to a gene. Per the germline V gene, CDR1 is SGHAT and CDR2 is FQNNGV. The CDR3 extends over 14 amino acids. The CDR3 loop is CASSAVQRGYEQFF. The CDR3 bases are TGTGCCAGCAGCGCAGTCCAGCGGGGATATGAGCAGTTCTTC. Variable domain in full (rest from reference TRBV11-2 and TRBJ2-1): EAGVAQSPRYKIIEKRQSVAFWCNPISGHATLYWYQQILGQGPKLLIQFQNNGVVDDSQLPKDRFSAERLKGVDSTLKIQPAKLEDSAVYLCASSAVQRGYEQFFGPGTRLTVL.

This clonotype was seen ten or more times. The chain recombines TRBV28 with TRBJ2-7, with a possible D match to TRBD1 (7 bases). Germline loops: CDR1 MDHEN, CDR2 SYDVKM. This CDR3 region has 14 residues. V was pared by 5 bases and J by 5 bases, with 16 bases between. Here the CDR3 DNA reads TGTGCCAGCAGTAGACAGGGAGGTTGGGACGAGCAGTACTTC. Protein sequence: CASSRQGGWDEQYF.

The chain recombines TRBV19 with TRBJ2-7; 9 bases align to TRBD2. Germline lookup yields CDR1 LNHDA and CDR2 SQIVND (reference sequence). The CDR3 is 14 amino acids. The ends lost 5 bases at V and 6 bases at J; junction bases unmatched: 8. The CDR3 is CASSPPAGGREQYF. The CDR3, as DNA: TGTGCCAGTAGTCCCCCAGCGGGGGGACGCGAGCAGTACTTC.

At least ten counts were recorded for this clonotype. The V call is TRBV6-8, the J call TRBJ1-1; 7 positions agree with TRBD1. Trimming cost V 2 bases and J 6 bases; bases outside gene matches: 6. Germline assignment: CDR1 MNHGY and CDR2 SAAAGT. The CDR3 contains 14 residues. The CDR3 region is CASSYKGARAEAFF. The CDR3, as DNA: TGTGCCAGCAGTTACAAGGGGGCGAGGGCTGAAGCTTTCTTT.

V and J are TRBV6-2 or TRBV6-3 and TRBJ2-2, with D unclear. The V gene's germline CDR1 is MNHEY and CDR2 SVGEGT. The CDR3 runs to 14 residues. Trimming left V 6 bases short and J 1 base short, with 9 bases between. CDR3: CASSMDGNTGELFF. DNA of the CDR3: TGTGCCAGCAGCATGGACGGGAACACCGGGGAGCTGTTTTTT.

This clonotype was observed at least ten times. This CDR3 is CASSPATGNYNEQFF. The CDR3 DNA sequence: TGTGCCAGCAGCCCCGCGACAGGGAACTACAATGAGCAGTTCTTC. V usage is TRBV11-3 and J usage is TRBJ2-1; TRBD1 matches 7 bases. This CDR3 contains 15 residues. Per germline, CDR1 SGHNT and CDR2 YENEEA. V lost 5 bases, J lost 3 bases, and 7 bases stayed unmatched.

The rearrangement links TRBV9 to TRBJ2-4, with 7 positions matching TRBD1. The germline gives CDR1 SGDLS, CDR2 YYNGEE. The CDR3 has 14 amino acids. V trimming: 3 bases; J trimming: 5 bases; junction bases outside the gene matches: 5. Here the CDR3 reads CASSASGQQNIQYF. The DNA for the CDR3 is TGTGCCAGCAGCGCTTCGGGACAGCAAAACATTCAGTACTTC.

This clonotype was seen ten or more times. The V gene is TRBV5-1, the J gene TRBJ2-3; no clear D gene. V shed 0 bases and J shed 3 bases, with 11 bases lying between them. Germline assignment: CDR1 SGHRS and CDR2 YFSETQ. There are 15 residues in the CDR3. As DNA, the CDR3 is TGCGCCAGCAGCTTGGTAGCTAGTGGGACAGATACGCAGTATTTT. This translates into CASSLVASGTDTQYF.

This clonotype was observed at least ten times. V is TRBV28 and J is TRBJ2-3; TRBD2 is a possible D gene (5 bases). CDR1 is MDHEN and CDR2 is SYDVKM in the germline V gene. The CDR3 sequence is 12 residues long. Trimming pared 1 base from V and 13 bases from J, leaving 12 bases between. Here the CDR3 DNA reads TGTGCCAGCAGTTTATTTGCGGAGGAAGAGTATTTT. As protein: CASSLFAEEEYF.

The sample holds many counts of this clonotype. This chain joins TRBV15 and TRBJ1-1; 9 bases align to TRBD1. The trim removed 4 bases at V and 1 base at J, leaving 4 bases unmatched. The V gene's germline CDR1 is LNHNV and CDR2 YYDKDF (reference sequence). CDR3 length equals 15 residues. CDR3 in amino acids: CATSIPDRGNTEAFF. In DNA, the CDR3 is TGTGCCACCAGCATCCCGGACAGGGGGAACACTGAAGCTTTCTTT.

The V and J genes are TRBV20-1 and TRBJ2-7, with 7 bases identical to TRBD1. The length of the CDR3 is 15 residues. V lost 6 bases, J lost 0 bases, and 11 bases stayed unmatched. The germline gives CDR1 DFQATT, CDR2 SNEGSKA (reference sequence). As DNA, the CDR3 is TGCAGTGCCAAAAGGGGGCAGGAGAGCTCCTACGAGCAGTACTTC. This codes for CSAKRGQESSYEQYF.

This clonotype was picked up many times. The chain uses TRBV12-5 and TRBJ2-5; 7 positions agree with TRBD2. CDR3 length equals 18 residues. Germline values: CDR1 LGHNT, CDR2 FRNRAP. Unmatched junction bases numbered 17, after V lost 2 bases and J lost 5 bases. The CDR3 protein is CASGLPTDGSGDEETQYF. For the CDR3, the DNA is TGTGCTAGTGGTTTGCCCACAGATGGCAGCGGGGATGAGGAGACCCAGTACTTC.